This T cell receptor (beta chain) is drawn from a study of control samples from healthy donors and cancer patients. In germline, CDR1 is SGHTA, CDR2 FQGNSA. V lost 6 bases and J 0 bases, leaving 12 bases between the germline ends. This CDR3 region has 14 residues. Only in-frame clones appear in the TCRdb table, and some are missing; sequencing was by immunoSEQ multiplex PCR. The sample has about 70,000 clones; 84% are singletons. Sequenced input: PBMCs. This receptor was taken from a woman in her forties or fifties with lung cancer. The rearrangement joins TRBV7-2 to TRBJ2-7, with D possibly being TRBD1 (6 bases). The CDR3, as DNA: TGTGCCAGCAGGAGGCTGACAGGCTCCTACGAGCAGTACTTC. This translates into CASRRLTGSYEQYF.